This T cell receptor beta chain comes out of a study of control samples from healthy donors and cancer patients. Generated by immunoSEQ multiplex PCR, the TCRdb table keeps only in-frame clones and is missing some. The data contain roughly 30,000 clones, approximately 79% of them seen just once; the ten biggest clones take up 20% to 25%. Germline V lookup: CDR1 LNHDA, CDR2 SQIVND (reference sequence). The junction had 2 bases not matched to a gene; V was cut back by 5 bases and J by 1 base. This CDR3 is built from 14 residues. This TCR came from a man in his fifties or sixties with head and neck cancer. The chain combines TRBV19 with TRBJ2-4, with TRBD1 matching 7 bases. The sample comprised PBMCs. DNA of the CDR3: TGTGCCAGTAGTCTACAGGGGGCCAAAAACATTCAGTACTTC. This codes for CASSLQGAKNIQYF.